These T cell receptor beta chains were read from a single sample in a study of Graves' ophthalmopathy and Graves' hyperthyroidism. TCRdb used MiXCR to reprocess the multiplex PCR reads, holding one entry per CDR3 protein. Of hundreds of thousands of distinct CDR3 sequences listed, 20% to 25% were seen once; the top ten hold under 3.5%. The specimen was peripheral blood. The receptors stem from a young woman with stable Graves' hyperthyroidism. Both conserved end residues are part of each CDR3. Fields, in order: J gene, D gene, clone size, V gene, CDR3 length, CDR3 DNA, CDR3 protein. A D gene is named only where the DNA matches it firmly. The size of a clone is reported for some rows only, either as once, few or many, or as a class for expanded clones.

TRBJ2-7 | . | . | TRBV11-2 | 16 | TGTGCCAGCAGCTTCGGGCCGGACACGGCCCGGGACGAGCAGTACTTC | CASSFGPDTARDEQYF
TRBJ2-7 | TRBD2 | few | TRBV3-1 | 16 | TGTGCCAGCAGCCAGGGGGGACTAGCGGGTGGTTACGAGCAGTACTTC | CASSQGGLAGGYEQYF
TRBJ1-3 | . | many | TRBV27 | 16 | TGTGCCAGCAGTTTAAGAGGGACCACTACGGGAAACACCATATATTTT | CASSLRGTTTGNTIYF
TRBJ2-5 | . | . | TRBV2 | 14 | TGTGCCAGCAGCTTAGTCGGGACAAAAGAGACCCAGTACTTC | CASSLVGTKETQYF
TRBJ2-7 | . | few | TRBV12-3/TRBV12-4 | 12 | TGTGCCAGCAGCCGAGGACAGAGAGAGCAGTACTTC | CASSRGQREQYF
TRBJ2-7 | TRBD2 | many | TRBV7-2 | 14 | TGTGCCAGAAAGAGCGGGAGGGACTCCTACGAGCAGTACTTC | CARKSGRDSYEQYF
TRBJ2-2 | . | many | TRBV29-1 | 16 | TGCAGCGTTGACGGGTCGGCCTCTGATGGTGGCGGGGAGCTGTTTTTT | CSVDGSASDGGGELFF
TRBJ1-3 | . | many | TRBV20-1 | 14 | TGCAGTGCTAGAGTGGGCAGCTCTGGAAACACCATATATTTT | CSARVGSSGNTIYF
TRBJ2-4 | . | many | TRBV7-2 | 14 | TGTGCCAGCAGCTTAGCCCGTGGTCATGACATTCAGTACTTC | CASSLARGHDIQYF
TRBJ1-1 | TRBD1 | . | TRBV28 | 12 | TGTGCCAGCACACAGGGGTTGCCTGAAGCTTTCTTT | CASTQGLPEAFF
TRBJ1-1 | . | many | TRBV7-2 | 15 | TGTGCCAGCAGCTTAGTCGGTCGGATGAACACTGAAGCTTTCTTT | CASSLVGRMNTEAFF
TRBJ2-7 | . | . | TRBV12-3/TRBV12-4 | 12 | TGTGCCAGCAGTTTCCATGGATACGAGCAGTACTTC | CASSFHGYEQYF
TRBJ1-1 | . | many | TRBV27 | 13 | TGTGCCAGCAGTTTGTGGGGGAGGGCTGAAGCTTTCTTT | CASSLWGRAEAFF
TRBJ1-2 | . | . | TRBV12-3/TRBV12-4 | 13 | TGTGCCAGCAGCCCCGGGAACCGGGATGGCTACACCTTC | CASSPGNRDGYTF
TRBJ2-7 | . | many | TRBV7-2 | 13 | TGTGCCAGCAGTAGTAGCCGCTACTACGAGCAGTACTTC | CASSSSRYYEQYF
TRBJ1-3 | . | many | TRBV6-5 | 13 | TGTGCCAGCAGTTATAAGTCAGGAAACACCATATATTTT | CASSYKSGNTIYF
TRBJ1-5 | . | many | TRBV27 | 13 | TGTGCCAGCAGCCTCCTGGGGCAGGCGCCCCAGCATTTT | CASSLLGQAPQHF
TRBJ1-5 | . | . | TRBV6-2/TRBV6-3 | 14 | TGTGCCAGCAGTTATCGGGCAGCTCATCAGCCCCAGCATTTT | CASSYRAAHQPQHF
TRBJ2-5 | TRBD2 | . | TRBV28 | 15 | TGTGCCAGCAGAGACGATCTAGCGGGGGGTGAGACCCAGTACTTC | CASRDDLAGGETQYF
TRBJ1-1 | . | many | TRBV19 | 13 | TGTGCCAGTAGTCCCGGACAGAAGTTCGGCGCTTTCTTT | CASSPGQKFGAFF
TRBJ2-7 | . | many | TRBV5-1 | 14 | TGCGCCAGCTCGCTCAGGGTTTGGCCCTACGAGCAGTACTTC | CASSLRVWPYEQYF
TRBJ1-2 | TRBD1 | few | TRBV12-3/TRBV12-4 | 15 | TGTGCCAGCAGTCCCTCCGGACAGGGGAACTATGGCTACACCTTC | CASSPSGQGNYGYTF
TRBJ2-2 | . | few | TRBV2 | 15 | TGTGCCAGCAGTCCCAGCCTACCGAACACCGGGGAGCTGTTTTTT | CASSPSLPNTGELFF
TRBJ2-7 | TRBD1 | many | TRBV5-1 | 16 | TGCGCCAGCAGCTCCCACCCTGGACAGGGCGGCTACGAGCAGTACTTC | CASSSHPGQGGYEQYF
TRBJ1-1 | . | . | TRBV20-1 | 12 | TGCAGTGTGTATGGGGGCAACACTGAAGCTTTCTTT | CSVYGGNTEAFF
TRBJ2-5 | TRBD2 | . | TRBV6-5 | 17 | TGTGCCAGCAGTTACCCACTAGCGGGAGGTTACGAAGAGACCCAGTACTTC | CASSYPLAGGYEETQYF
TRBJ2-7 | . | many | TRBV28 | 15 | TGTGCCAGCAGAAGTAGGGGGGTGACCACCTACGAGCAGTACTTC | CASRSRGVTTYEQYF
TRBJ1-1 | . | once | TRBV5-1 | 15 | TGCGCCAGCAGCTTGGGAATCATTATGAACACTGAAGCTTTCTTT | CASSLGIIMNTEAFF
TRBJ2-5 | . | . | TRBV20-1 | 16 | TGCAGTGCCCCGCCTCGGAGGACAGAACCCCAAGAGACCCAGTACTTC | CSAPPRRTEPQETQYF
TRBJ2-7 | . | many | TRBV14 | 16 | TGTGCCAGCAGCCAAGGAGTTGAGGGGATCACCTACGAGCAGTACTTC | CASSQGVEGITYEQYF
TRBJ2-7 | TRBD1 | many | TRBV7-8 | 14 | TGTGCCAGCAGCACCCGGACAGGGCGGAACGAGCAGTACTTC | CASSTRTGRNEQYF
TRBJ2-4 | TRBD1 | many | TRBV11-2 | 15 | TGTGCCAGCACCCATGTCCAAGGGACAGAAAACATTCAGTACTTC | CASTHVQGTENIQYF
TRBJ1-3 | . | many | TRBV30 | 14 | TGTGCCTGGACCCTTGGATACTCTGGAAACACCATATATTTT | CAWTLGYSGNTIYF
TRBJ1-1 | . | . | TRBV6-2/TRBV6-3 | 13 | TGTGCCAGCAGGCTCGACGGTAACACTGAAGCTTTCTTT | CASRLDGNTEAFF
TRBJ1-2 | . | many | TRBV10-2 | 14 | TGCGCCAGCATCAGTCGGCAGGGGATGTATGGCTACACCTTC | CASISRQGMYGYTF
TRBJ2-7 | TRBD1 | many | TRBV12-3/TRBV12-4 | 16 | TGTGCCAGCAGTCTAAGCGGGACAGGGCGGTCCTACGAGCAGTACTTC | CASSLSGTGRSYEQYF